This TCR beta chain originates from a study of OX40 agonist ivuxolimab in advanced cancers. Study in general: An agonistic human IgG2 monoclonal antibody against OX40 (CD134) was given. Patients were treated with intravenous ivuxolimab, dosed at 0.01 to 10 mg/kg and infused every 2 weeks.

This CDR3 has 15 residues. V was cut by 4 bases and J by 6 bases, with 18 bases left in between. The germline CDR1 and CDR2 sequences are MGHRA and YSYEKL. Generated by immunoSEQ multiplex PCR, the TCRdb table keeps only in-frame clones and is missing some. The top ten clones hold 18% of a sample with 52,000 or so clones, 93% of them seen once. Study results and limitations: With doses of 0.1-3.0 mg/kg, partial responders showed among the lowest clonal expansion.

On this clone: Antigen specificity is unknown.

The sequence derives from an adult with an advanced solid tumor such as melanoma, head and neck, liver or kidney cancer. The source material was CD4+ or CD8+ T cells sorted from blood, sampled in a trial of the OX40 agonist ivuxolimab. V and J are TRBV4-1 and TRBJ1-2; the D gene is possibly TRBD1 (5 bases). The CDR3 protein is CASSPIGTEGDGYTF. CDR3 nucleotide sequence: TGCGCCAGCAGCCCGATTGGGACGGAAGGAGATGGCTACACCTTC.